The sequence of this T cell receptor beta chain was determined in a study of shared clonotypes between healthy human individuals (dated by TCRdb to about 2020). For the wider study: A couple of women and three men aged 18 to 49 years were included in the cohort. For each donor, three plates each were used for CD4 naive and CD4 memory, two plates were used for CD8 naive, and one plate was used for CD8 memory. Blood TCR repertoires of about five healthy adults were deeply sequenced to estimate repertoire size and the extent of clonotype sharing between individuals. Different laboratories and diverse techniques were used to prepare libraries and sequence TCR repertoires, to increase sequencing depth and limit assay-specific biases. Each donor's leukapheresis produced roughly between about 0.8 and 8.9 billion PBMCs.

Using the deep immunoSEQ assay, multiplex PCR amplified TCR CDR3 regions from genomic DNA. Extracted genomic DNA from each cell subset was distributed evenly across all wells of several immunoSEQ 96-well plates, and each plate was treated as a replicate. For sorted subsets, approximately 190 ng of genomic DNA, equivalent to around 29,000 T cell genomes, went into each replicate PCR. The purified libraries were quantified using a Qubit 3.0 fluorometer, sized with a Bioanalyzer 2100, and then quantified again using the KAPA Library Quantification kit. Every immunoSEQ 96-well plate was sequenced on a separate single-read 150-cycle Illumina NextSeq 550 flow cell. Turning to the authors' computational methods: The immunoSEQ output contained only junctional sequences without quality scores, so filtering could not match that applied to full-length reads. To assign V/J genes and CDR3, sequences were annotated against IMGT germline references using PyIR, a Python wrapper for IgBLAST v1.9. Reads were filtered out if the reads had weak V/J assignments (E-value above 1e-6), no CDR3, stop codons, out-of-frame junctions, or ambiguous translated residues. V3J clonotypes were defined as sequences sharing an identical inferred V gene, J gene, and CDR3 amino acid sequence. The percentage overlap between two repertoires was calculated by dividing the number of shared unique clonotypes by the size of the smaller repertoire. Richness of each repertoire was evaluated using RTK rarefaction, the Chao1 estimator, and Recon v2.1 estimates of unobserved clonotypes. Generation probabilities were computed with OLGA for all TCRbeta clonotypes obtained by the gDNA method from a handful of donors. Not all clones reach the TCRdb copy of this immuneACCESS table, which keeps in-frame sequences only. Checked studies attribute under half of the gap to unresolved V genes and leave the rest unexplained. The V and J calls and the clone size are those of that table, but D and trimming were determined from the DNA. The sample data list around 1.9 million clones, and around 93% of these were observed just once. The leading ten clones occupy around 1.7% of the sample.

The CDR3, from cysteine to phenylalanine, totals 13 residues. Only the CDR3 portion is preserved as DNA: 39 bases, with reading frame beginning at the first base. The V end loses 3 bases and the J end loses 1 base, and a stretch of 6 bases separates them. As encoded in the germline V gene (reference sequence), CDR1 is MNHEY while CDR2 is SMNVEV. On this clone: Which antigen it targets is not known. No base quality information exists; no much larger clone differs at one position.

Study-wide findings and limitations: Based on pairwise subsampling, the degree of clonotype sharing among donors was expected to be affected by sequencing depth. Rarefaction of sorted-subset datasets indicated incomplete sequencing despite the large sequencing depth. The genetic and exposure-history diversity represented was limited by the small number of donors. Only blood was sampled, and tissue TCR repertoires likely differ from those in blood. Larger estimated clonotype richness was generally found for naive subsets than for memory subsets. Across a handful of donors, about 5.2% of naive CD4, roughly 3.4% of naive CD8, approximately 2.5% of memory CD4, and roughly 0.41% of memory CD8 clonotypes were shared. Compared with non-shared clonotypes, the clonotypes found in all four sorted-subset donors had higher generation probabilities.

For the CD8 naive samples, CD45RO-negative cells were positively selected for CCR7, yielding a CD45RA+CCR7+ population from which TemRA cells were excluded. The donors were healthy, HIV-negative adults with no recently reported acute infections or vaccinations. Every donor was a Caucasian adult living in Nashville, Tennessee, USA. After blood collection by leukapheresis, PBMCs were isolated using Ficoll-Histopaque density gradient centrifugation and then cryopreserved in the vapor phase of liquid nitrogen. Analytical flow cytometry was used to check the purity and quantity of every magnetically sorted T cell population. From each sorted fraction, genomic DNA was isolated and quantified by UV absorbance on a Nanodrop 2000c.

This TCR came from a man younger than 35 in good health. Some clones in this sample may be carry-over from other donors' samples. Sequenced material: naive CD8+ T cells from PBMCs. This specimen's cell subset or site label, per the study, means: CD45RA+CCR7+. The sequence joins TRBV27 to TRBJ1-1; no D gene is confidently identified. The bases read TGTGCCAGCAGTTTTCAGTGGAACACTGAAGCTTTCTTT. Translated, it gives CASSFQWNTEAFF.